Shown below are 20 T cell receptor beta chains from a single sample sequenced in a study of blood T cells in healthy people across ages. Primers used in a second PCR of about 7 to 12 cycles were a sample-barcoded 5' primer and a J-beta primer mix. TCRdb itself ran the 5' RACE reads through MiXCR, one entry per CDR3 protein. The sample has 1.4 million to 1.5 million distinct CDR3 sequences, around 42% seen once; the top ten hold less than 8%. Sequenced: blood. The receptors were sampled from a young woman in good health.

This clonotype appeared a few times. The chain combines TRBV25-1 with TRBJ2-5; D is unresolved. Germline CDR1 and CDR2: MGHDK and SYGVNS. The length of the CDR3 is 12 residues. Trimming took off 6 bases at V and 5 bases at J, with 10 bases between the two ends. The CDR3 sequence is CASRRTQETQYF. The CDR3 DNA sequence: TGTGCCAGCAGACGAACGCAGGAGACCCAGTACTTC.

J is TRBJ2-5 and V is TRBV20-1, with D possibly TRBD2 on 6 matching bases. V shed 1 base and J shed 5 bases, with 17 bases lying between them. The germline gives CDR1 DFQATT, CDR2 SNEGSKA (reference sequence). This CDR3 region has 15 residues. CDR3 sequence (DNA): TGCAGTGCTAGAGGGCTAGCGAACGCTGTGGAGACCCAGTACTTC. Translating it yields CSARGLANAVETQYF.

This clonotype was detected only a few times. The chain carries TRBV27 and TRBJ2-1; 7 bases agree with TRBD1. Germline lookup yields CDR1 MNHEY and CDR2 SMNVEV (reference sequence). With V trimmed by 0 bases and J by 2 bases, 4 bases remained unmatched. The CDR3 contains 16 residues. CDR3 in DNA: TGTGCCAGCAGTTTATCCACAGGGGATGCCTACAATGAGCAGTTCTTC. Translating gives CASSLSTGDAYNEQFF.

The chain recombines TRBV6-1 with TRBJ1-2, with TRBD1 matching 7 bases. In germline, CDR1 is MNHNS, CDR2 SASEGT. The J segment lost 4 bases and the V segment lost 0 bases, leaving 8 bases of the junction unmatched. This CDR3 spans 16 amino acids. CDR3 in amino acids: CASSEALGTAIYGYTF. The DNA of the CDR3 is TGTGCCAGCAGTGAAGCGCTCGGGACAGCTATCTATGGCTACACCTTC.

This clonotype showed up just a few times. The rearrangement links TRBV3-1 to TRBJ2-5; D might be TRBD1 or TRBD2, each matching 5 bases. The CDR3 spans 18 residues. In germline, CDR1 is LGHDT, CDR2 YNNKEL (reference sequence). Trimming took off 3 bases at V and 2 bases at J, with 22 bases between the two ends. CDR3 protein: CASSHKPKFRGSQETQYF. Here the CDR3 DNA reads TGTGCCAGCAGCCATAAGCCAAAGTTCCGGGGCTCTCAAGAGACCCAGTACTTC.

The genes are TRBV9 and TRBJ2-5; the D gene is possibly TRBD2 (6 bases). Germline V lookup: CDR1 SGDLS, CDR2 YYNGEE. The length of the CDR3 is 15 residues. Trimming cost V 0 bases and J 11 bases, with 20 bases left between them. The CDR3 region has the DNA TGTGCCAGCAGCGTAGAGGGAAAAGCTAGCGTTAAGCAGTACTTC. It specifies CASSVEGKASVKQYF.

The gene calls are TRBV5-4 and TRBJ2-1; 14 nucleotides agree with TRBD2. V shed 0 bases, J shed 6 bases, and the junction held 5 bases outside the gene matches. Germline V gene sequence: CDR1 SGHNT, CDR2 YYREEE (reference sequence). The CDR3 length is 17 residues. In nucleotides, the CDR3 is TGTGCCAGCAGCTTGGTAGGGACTAGCGGGGGAGTCAATGAGCAGTTCTTC. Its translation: CASSLVGTSGGVNEQFF. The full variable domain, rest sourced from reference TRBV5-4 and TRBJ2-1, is ETGVTQSPTHLIKTRGQQVTLRCSSQSGHNTVSWYQQALGQGPQFIFQYYREEENGRGNFPPRFSGLQFPNYSSELNVNALELDDSALYLCASSLVGTSGGVNEQFFGPGTRLTVL.

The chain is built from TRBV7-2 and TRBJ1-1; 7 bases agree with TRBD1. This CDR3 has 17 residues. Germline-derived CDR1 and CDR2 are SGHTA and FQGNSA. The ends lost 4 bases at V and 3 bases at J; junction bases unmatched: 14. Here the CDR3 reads CASSYLPGQHEDTEAFF. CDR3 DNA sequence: TGTGCCAGCAGCTACCTGCCGGGACAGCATGAGGACACTGAAGCTTTCTTT.

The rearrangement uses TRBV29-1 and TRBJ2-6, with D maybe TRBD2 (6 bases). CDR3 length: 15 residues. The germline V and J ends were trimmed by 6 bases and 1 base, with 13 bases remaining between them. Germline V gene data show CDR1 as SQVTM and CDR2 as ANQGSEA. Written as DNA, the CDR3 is TGCAGCGTGGAATTGGAGGGGTCTGGGGCCAACGTCCTGACTTTC. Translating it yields CSVELEGSGANVLTF.

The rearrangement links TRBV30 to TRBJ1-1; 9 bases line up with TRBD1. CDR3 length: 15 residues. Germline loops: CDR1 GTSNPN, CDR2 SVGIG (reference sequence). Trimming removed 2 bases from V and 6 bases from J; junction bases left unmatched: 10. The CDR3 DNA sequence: TGTGCCTGGAGTTTTACAGGGGGCGCCGGGCCTGAAGCTTTCTTT. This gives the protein CAWSFTGGAGPEAFF.

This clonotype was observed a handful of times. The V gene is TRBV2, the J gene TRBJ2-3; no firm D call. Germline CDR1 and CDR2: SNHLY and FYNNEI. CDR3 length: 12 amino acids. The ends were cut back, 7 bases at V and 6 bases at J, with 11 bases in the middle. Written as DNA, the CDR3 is TGTGCCAGCAACGGGTTTGTGGATACGCAGTATTTT. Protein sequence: CASNGFVDTQYF.

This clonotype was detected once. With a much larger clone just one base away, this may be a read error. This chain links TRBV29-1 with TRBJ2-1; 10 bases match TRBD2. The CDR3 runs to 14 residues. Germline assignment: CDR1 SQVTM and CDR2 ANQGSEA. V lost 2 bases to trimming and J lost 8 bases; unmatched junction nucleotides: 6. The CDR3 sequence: CSVETVLAGDEQFF. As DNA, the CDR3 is TGCAGCGTTGAAACCGTTCTAGCGGGAGATGAGCAGTTCTTC.

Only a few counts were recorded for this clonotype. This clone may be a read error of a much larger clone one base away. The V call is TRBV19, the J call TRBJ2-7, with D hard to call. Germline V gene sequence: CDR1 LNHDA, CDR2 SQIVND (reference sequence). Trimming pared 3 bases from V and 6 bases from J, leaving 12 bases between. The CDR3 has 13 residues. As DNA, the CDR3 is TGTGCCAGTAGTATCGGTATAGCTCGCGAGCAGTACTTC. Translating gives CASSIGIAREQYF.

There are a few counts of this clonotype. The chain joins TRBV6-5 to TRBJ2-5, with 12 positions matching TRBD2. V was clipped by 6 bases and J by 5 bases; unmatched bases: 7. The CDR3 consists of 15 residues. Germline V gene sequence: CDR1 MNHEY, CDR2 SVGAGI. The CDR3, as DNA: TGTGCCAGCAGGGCTAGCGGGGGGGCCTCGGAGACCCAGTACTTC. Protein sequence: CASRASGGASETQYF.

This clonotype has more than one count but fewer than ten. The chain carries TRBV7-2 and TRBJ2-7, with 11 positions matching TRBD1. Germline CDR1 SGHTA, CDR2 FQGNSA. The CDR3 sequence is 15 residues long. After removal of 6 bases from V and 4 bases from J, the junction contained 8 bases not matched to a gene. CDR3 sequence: CASRGGGQGAYEQYF. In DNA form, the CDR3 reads TGTGCCAGCAGGGGAGGTGGACAGGGGGCTTACGAGCAGTACTTC.

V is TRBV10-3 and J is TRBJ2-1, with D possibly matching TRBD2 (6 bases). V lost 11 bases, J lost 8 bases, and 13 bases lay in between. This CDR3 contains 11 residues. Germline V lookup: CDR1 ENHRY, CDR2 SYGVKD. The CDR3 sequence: CAASWGDEQFF. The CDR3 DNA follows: TGTGCCGCATCATGGGGGGATGAGCAGTTCTTC.

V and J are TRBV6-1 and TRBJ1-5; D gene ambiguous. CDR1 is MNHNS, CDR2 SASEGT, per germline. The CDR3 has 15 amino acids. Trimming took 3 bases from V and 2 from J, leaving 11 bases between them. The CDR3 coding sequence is TGTGCCAGCAGTGACAGGAATCGGGGCAATCAGCCCCAGCATTTT. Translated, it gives CASSDRNRGNQPQHF.

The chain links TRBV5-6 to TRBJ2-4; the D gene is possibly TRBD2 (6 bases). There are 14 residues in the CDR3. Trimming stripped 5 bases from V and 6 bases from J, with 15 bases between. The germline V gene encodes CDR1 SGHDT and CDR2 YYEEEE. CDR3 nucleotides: TGTGCCAGCAGATCCGGGACTGGGATAAACATTCAGTACTTC. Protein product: CASRSGTGINIQYF.

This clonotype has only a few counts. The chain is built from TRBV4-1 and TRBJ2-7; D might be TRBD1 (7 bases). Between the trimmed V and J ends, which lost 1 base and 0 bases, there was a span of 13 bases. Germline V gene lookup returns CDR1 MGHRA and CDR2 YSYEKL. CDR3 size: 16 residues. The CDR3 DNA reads TGCGCCAGCAGCCAAGGAGGAGGGGGCTTCTCCTACGAGCAGTACTTC. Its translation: CASSQGGGGFSYEQYF.

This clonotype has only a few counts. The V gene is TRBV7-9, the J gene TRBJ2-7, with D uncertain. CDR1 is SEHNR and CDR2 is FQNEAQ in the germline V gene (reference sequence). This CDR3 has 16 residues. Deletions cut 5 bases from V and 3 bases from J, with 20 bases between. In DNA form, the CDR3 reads TGTGCCAGCAGCCCCCCCCGGAAGGGAAACATCTACGAGCAGTACTTC. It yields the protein CASSPPRKGNIYEQYF.